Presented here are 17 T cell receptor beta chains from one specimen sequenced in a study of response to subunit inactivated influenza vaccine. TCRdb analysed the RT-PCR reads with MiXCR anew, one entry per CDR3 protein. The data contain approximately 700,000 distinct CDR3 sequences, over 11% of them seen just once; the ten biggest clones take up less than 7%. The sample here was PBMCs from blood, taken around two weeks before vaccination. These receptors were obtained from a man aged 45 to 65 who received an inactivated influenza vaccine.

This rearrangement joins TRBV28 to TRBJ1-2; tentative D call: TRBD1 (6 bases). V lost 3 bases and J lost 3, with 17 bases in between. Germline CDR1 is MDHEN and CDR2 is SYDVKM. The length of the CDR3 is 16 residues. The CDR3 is CASSFGTQPRYYGYTF. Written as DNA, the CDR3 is TGTGCCAGCAGTTTCGGGACACAACCGCGGTACTATGGCTACACCTTC.

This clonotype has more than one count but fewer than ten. The CDR3 reads CASSAGGSPSSYEQYF. The CDR3 nucleotides read TGTGCCAGCAGCGCGGGGGGTAGTCCGAGCTCCTACGAGCAGTACTTC. The rearrangement uses TRBV9 and TRBJ2-7; 7 bases map to TRBD2. The V gene's germline CDR1 is SGDLS and CDR2 YYNGEE. This CDR3 contains 16 residues. Losses at the gene ends were 3 bases for V and 0 bases for J; bases not matched to a gene: 9. The whole variable domain, filled in from reference TRBV9 and TRBJ2-7, reads DSGVTQTPKHLITATGQRVTLRCSPRSGDLSVYWYQQSLDQGLQFLIQYYNGEERAKGNILERFSAQQFPDLHSELNLSSLELGDSALYFCASSAGGSPSSYEQYFGPGTRLTVT.

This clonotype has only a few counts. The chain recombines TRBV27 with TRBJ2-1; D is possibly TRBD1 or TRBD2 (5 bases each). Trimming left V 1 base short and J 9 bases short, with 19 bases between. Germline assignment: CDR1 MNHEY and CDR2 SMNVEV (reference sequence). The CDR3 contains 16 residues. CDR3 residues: CASSLYRTRLAFEQFF. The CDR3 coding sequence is TGTGCCAGCAGTTTATACAGGACTCGACTGGCATTTGAGCAGTTCTTC.

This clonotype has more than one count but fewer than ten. The CDR3 sequence is CSARVGTDNQPQHF. The CDR3 DNA reads TGCAGTGCTAGAGTGGGGACAGACAATCAGCCCCAGCATTTT. The rearrangement uses TRBV20-1 and TRBJ1-5; 7 bases line up with TRBD1. Germline CDR1 reads DFQATT; CDR2 reads SNEGSKA (reference sequence). This CDR3 has 14 amino acids. V lost 1 base to trimming and J lost 3 bases; unmatched junction nucleotides: 3.

CDR3 amino acids: CATSDSHVVASGELFF. As DNA, the CDR3 is TGTGCCACCAGTGATTCCCACGTGGTAGCATCCGGGGAGCTGTTTTTT. The rearrangement uses TRBV24-1 and TRBJ2-2; D uncertain. CDR3 length: 16 residues. In germline, CDR1 is KGHDR, CDR2 SFDVKD. Trimming stripped 2 bases from V and 6 bases from J, with 15 bases between.

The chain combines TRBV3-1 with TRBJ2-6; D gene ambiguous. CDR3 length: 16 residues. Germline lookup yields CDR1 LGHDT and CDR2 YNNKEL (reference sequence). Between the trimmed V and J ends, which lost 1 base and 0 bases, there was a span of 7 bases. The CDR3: CASSQVSISGANVLTF. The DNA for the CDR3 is TGTGCCAGCAGCCAAGTATCTATCTCTGGGGCCAACGTCCTGACTTTC.

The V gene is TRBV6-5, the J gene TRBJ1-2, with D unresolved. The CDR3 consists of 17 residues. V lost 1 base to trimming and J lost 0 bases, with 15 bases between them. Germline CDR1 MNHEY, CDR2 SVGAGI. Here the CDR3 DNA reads TGTGCCAGCAGTTACTTTGCCAGTGACACAACTAACTATGGCTACACCTTC. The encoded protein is CASSYFASDTTNYGYTF.

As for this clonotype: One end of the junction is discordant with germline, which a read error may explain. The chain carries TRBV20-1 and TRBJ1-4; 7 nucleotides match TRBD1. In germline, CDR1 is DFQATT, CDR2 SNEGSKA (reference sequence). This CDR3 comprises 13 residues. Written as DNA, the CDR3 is TGCAGTGCTCCAGGGGGGGCTAATGAAAAACTTTTTTTT. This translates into CSAPGGANEKLFF.

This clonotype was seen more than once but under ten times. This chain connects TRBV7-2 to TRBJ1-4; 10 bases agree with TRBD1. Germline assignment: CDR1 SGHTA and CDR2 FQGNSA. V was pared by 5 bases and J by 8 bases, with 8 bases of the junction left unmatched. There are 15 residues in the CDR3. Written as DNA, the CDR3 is TGTGCCAGCAGCGGGGGACAGGGGTTCGGGGAAAAACTGTTTTTT. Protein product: CASSGGQGFGEKLFF.

The CDR3 reads CASSPIGLTDTQYF. In DNA form, the CDR3 reads TGTGCCAGCAGCCCAATTGGACTCACAGATACGCAGTATTTT. The V gene is TRBV7-3, the J gene TRBJ2-3; D is possibly TRBD2 (5 bases). Germline V gene lookup returns CDR1 SGHTA and CDR2 FQGTGA. The CDR3 consists of 14 residues. Trimming removed 5 bases at V and 2 bases at J, with 11 bases between.

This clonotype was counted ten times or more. In nucleotides, the CDR3 is TGTGCCAGCAATCGAGGGAGGAACACTGAAGCTTTCTTT. Translation: CASNRGRNTEAFF. This chain uses TRBV25-1 with TRBJ1-1; unclear D gene. V was pared by 7 bases and J by 1 base, with 10 bases between. Germline V gives CDR1 MGHDK, CDR2 SYGVNS. The CDR3 contains 13 residues.

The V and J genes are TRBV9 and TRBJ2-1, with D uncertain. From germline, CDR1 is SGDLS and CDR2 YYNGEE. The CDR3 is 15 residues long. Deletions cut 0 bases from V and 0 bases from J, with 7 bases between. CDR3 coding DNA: TGTGCCAGCAGCGTAGTCGCCACCTCCTACAATGAGCAGTTCTTC. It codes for CASSVVATSYNEQFF.

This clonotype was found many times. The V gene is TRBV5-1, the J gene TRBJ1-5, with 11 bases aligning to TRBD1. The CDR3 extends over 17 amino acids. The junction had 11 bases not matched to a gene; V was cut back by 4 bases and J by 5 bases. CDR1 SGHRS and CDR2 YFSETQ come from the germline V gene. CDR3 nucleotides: TGCGCCAGCAGCCCGGGGACAGGGGGGAACAGAGATCAGCCCCAGCATTTT. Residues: CASSPGTGGNRDQPQHF.

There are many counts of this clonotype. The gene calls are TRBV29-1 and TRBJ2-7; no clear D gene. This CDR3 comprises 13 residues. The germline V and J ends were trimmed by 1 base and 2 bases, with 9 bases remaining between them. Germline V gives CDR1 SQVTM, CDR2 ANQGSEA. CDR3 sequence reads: CSVEVRSTYEQYF. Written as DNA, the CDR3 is TGCAGCGTTGAAGTCAGGAGTACCTACGAGCAGTACTTC.

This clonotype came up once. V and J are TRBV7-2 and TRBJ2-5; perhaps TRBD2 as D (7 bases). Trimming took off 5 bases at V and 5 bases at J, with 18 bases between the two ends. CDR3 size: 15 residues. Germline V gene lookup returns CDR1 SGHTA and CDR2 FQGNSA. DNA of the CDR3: TGTGCCAGCAGCCCCGTCGGGGGGCTGGGGGAGACCCAGTACTTC. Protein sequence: CASSPVGGLGETQYF.

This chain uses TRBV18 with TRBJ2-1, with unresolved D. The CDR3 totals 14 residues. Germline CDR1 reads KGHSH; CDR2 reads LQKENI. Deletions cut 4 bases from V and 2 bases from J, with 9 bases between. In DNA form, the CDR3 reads TGTGCCAGCTCACTCCCCCTGACCTACAATGAGCAGTTCTTC. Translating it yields CASSLPLTYNEQFF.

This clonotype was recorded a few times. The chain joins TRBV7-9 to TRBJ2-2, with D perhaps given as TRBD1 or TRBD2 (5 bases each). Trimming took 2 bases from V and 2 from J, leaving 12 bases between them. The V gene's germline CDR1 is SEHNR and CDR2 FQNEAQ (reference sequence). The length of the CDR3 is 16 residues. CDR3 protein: CASSLFQGANTGELFF. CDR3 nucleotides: TGTGCCAGCAGCTTATTCCAGGGAGCCAACACCGGGGAGCTGTTTTTT.